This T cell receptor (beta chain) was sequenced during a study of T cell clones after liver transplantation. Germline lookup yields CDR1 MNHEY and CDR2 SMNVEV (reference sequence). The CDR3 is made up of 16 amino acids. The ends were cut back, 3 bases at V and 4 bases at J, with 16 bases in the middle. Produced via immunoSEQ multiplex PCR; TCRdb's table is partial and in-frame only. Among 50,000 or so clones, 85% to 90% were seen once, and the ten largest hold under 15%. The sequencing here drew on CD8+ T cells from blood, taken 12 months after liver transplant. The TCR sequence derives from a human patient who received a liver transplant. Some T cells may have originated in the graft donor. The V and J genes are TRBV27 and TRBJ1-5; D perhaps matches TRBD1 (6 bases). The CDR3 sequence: CASSLYAGTSNQPQHF. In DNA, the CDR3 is TGTGCCAGCAGTTTGTATGCAGGGACAAGTAATCAGCCCCAGCATTTT.